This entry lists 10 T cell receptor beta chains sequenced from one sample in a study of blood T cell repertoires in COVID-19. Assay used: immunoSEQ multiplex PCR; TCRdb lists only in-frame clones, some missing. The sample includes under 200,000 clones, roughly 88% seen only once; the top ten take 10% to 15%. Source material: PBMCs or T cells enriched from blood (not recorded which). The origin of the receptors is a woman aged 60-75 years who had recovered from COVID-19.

CDR3 protein: CSVEHFPDTQYF. CDR3 DNA: TGCAGCGTTGAACACTTTCCGGATACGCAGTATTTT. The rearrangement links TRBV29-1 to TRBJ2-3; D is unclear. This CDR3 comprises 12 residues. Germline CDR1 reads SQVTM; CDR2 reads ANQGSEA. V dropped 2 bases and J dropped 6 bases, with 9 bases sitting between them.

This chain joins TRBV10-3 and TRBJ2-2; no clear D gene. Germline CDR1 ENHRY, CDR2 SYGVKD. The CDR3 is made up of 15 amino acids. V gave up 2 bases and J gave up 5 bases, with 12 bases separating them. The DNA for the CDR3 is TGTGCCATCAGTGAGCTCCACCTGCGGACCGGGGAGCTGTTTTTT. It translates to CAISELHLRTGELFF.

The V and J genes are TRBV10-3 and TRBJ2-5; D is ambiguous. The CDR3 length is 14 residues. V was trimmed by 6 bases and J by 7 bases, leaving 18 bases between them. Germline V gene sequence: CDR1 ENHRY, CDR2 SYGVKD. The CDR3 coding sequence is TGTGCCATCAGAGAAACACAGAATTCCCGGACCCAGTACTTC. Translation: CAIRETQNSRTQYF.

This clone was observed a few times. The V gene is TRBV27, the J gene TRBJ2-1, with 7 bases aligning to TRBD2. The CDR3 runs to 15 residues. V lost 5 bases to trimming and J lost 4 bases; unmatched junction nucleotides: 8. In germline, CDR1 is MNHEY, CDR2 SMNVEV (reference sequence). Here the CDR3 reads CASSPGLVEYNEQFF. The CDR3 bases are TGTGCCAGCAGTCCCGGACTAGTGGAGTACAATGAGCAGTTCTTC.

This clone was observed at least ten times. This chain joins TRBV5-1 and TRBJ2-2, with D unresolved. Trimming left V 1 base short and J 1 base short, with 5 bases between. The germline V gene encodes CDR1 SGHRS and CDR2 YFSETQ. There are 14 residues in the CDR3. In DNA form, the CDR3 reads TGCGCCAGCAGCTTGAATCTGAACACCGGGGAGCTGTTTTTT. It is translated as CASSLNLNTGELFF.

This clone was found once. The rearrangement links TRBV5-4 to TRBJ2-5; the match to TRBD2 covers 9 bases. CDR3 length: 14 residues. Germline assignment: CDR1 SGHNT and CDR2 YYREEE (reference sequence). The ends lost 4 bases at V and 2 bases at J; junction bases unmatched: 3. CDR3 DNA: TGTGCCAGCAGCGCGGGACTAGCTCAAGAGACCCAGTACTTC. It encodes CASSAGLAQETQYF. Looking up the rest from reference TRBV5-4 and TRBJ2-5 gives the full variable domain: ETGVTQSPTHLIKTRGQQVTLRCSSQSGHNTVSWYQQALGQGPQFIFQYYREEENGRGNFPPRFSGLQFPNYSSELNVNALELDDSALYLCASSAGLAQETQYFGPGTRLLVL.

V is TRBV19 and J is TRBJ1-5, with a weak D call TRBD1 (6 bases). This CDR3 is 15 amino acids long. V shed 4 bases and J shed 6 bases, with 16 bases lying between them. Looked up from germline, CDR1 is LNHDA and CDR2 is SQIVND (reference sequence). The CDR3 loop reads CASSKGRGAAQPQHF. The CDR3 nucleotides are TGTGCCAGTAGTAAGGGGAGGGGGGCGGCTCAGCCCCAGCATTTT.

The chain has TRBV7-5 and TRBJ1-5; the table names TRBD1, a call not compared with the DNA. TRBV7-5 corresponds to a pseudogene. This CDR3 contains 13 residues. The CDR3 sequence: CARSSQGNQPQHF. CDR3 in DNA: TGTGCCAGAAGCTCCCAGGGGAATCAGCCCCAGCATTTT.

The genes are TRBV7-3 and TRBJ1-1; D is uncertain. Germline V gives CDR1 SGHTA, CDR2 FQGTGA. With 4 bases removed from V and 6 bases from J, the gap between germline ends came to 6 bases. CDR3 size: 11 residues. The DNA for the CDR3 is TGTGCCAGCAGCTCCGGGGCTGAAGCTTTCTTT. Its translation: CASSSGAEAFF.

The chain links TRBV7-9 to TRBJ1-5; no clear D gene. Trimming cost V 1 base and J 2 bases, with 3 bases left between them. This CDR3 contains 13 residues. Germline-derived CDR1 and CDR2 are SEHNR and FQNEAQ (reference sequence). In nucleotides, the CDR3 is TGTGCCAGCAGCTTAGTAGGCAATCAGCCCCAGCATTTT. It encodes CASSLVGNQPQHF.